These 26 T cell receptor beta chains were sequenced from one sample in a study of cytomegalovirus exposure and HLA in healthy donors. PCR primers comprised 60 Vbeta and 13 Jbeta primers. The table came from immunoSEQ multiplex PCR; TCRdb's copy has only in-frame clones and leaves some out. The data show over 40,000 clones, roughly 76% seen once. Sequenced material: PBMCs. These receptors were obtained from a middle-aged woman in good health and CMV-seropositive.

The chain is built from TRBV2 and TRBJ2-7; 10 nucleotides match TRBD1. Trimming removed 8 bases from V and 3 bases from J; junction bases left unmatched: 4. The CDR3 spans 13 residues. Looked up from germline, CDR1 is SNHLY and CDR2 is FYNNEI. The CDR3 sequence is CASGGQGIYEQYF. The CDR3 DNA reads TGTGCCAGCGGGGGACAGGGGATCTACGAGCAGTACTTC.

CDR3 region: CASSELPGDSPLHF. The CDR3 nucleotides read TGCGCCAGCAGTGAACTCCCGGGAGATTCACCCCTCCACTTT. The rearrangement uses TRBV10-2 and TRBJ1-6; no clear D gene. CDR1 is WSHSY and CDR2 is SAAADI in the germline V gene. CDR3 length: 14 residues. V shed 3 bases and J shed 8 bases, with 11 bases lying between them.

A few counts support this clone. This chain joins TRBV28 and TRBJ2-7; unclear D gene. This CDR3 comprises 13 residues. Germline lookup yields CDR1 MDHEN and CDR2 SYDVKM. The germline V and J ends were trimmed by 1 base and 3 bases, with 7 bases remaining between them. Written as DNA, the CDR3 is TGTGCCAGCAGTTTATACGCAGACTACGAGCAGTACTTC. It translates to CASSLYADYEQYF.

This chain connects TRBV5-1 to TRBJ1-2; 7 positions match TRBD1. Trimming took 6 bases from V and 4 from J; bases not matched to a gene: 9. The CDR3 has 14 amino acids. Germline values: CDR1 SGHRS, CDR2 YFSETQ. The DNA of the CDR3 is TGCGCCAGCAACCCGGGACAGACGTCCTATGGCTACACCTTC. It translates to CASNPGQTSYGYTF. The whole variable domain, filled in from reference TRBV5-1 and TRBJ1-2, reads KAGVTQTPRYLIKTRGQQVTLSCSPISGHRSVSWYQQTPGQGLQFLFEYFSETQRNKGNFPGRFSGRQFSNSRSEMNVSTLELGDSALYLCASNPGQTSYGYTFGSGTRLTVV.

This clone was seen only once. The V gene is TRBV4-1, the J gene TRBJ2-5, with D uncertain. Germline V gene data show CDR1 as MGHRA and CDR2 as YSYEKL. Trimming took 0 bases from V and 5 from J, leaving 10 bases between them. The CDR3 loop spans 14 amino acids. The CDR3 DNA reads TGCGCCAGCAGCCAAGACGCCGTTCGGGAGACCCAGTACTTC. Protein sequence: CASSQDAVRETQYF.

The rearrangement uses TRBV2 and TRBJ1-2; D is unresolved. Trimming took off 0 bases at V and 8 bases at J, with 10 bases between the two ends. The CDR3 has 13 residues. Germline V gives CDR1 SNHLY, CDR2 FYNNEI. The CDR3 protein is CASSEAYGGGYTF. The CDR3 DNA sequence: TGTGCCAGCAGTGAAGCGTACGGCGGCGGCTACACCTTC.

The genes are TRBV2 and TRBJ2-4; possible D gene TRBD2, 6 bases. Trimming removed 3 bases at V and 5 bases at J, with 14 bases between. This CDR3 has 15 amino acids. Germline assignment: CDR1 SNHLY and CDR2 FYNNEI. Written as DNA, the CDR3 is TGTGCCAGCAGTGATGGGACTCTACCTCAAAACATTCAGTACTTC. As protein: CASSDGTLPQNIQYF. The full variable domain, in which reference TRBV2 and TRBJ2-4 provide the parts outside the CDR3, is EPEVTQTPSHQVTQMGQEVILRCVPISNHLYFYWYRQILGQKVEFLVSFYNNEISEKSEIFDDQFSVERPDGSNFTLKIRSTKLEDSAMYFCASSDGTLPQNIQYFGAGTRLSVL.

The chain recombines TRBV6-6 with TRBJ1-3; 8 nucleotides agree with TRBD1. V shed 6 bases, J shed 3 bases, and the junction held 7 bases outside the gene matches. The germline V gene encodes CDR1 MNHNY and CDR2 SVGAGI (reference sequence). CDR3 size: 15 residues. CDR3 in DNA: TGTGCCAGCAGCAATACAGGGGGAGGTGGAAACACCATATATTTT. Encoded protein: CASSNTGGGGNTIYF.

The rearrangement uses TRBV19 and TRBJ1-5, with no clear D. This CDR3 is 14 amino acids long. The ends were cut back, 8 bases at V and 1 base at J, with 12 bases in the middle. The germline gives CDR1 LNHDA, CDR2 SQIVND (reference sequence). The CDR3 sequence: CASRVLGSNQPQHF. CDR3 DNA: TGTGCCAGTCGAGTATTGGGCAGCAATCAGCCCCAGCATTTT. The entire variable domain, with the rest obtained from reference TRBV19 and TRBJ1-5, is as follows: DGGITQSPKYLFRKEGQNVTLSCEQNLNHDAMYWYRQDPGQGLRLIYYSQIVNDFQKGDIAEGYSVSREKKESFPLTVTSAQKNPTAFYLCASRVLGSNQPQHFGDGTRLSIL.

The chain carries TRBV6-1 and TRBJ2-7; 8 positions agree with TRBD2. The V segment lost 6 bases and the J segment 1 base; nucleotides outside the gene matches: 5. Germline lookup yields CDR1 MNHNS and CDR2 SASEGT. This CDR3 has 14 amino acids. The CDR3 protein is CASRGERGSYEQYF. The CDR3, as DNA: TGTGCCAGCAGGGGGGAGCGGGGGTCCTACGAGCAGTACTTC.

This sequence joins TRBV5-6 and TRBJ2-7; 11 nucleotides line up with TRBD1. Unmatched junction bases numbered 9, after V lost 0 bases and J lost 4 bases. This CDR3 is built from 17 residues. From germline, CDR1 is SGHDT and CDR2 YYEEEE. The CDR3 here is CASSLALSGTGGYEQYF. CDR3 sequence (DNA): TGTGCCAGCAGCTTGGCCCTTTCCGGGACAGGGGGTTACGAGCAGTACTTC. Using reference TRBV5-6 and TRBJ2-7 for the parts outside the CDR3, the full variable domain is DAGVTQSPTHLIKTRGQQVTLRCSPKSGHDTVSWYQQALGQGPQFIFQYYEEEERQRGNFPDRFSGHQFPNYSSELNVNALLLGDSALYLCASSLALSGTGGYEQYFGPGTRLTVT.

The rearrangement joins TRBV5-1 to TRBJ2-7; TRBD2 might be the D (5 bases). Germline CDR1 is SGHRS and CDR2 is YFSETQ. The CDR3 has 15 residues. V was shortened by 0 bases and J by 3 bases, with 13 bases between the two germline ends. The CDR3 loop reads CASSLVQTGSYEQYF. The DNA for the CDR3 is TGCGCCAGCAGCTTGGTTCAGACGGGAAGCTACGAGCAGTACTTC.

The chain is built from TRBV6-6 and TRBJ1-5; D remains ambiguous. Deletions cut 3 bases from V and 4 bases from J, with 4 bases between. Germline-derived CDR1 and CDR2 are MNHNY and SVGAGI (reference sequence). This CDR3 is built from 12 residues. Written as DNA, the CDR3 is TGTGCCAGCAGTTATTTAAATCAGCCCCAGCATTTT. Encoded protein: CASSYLNQPQHF.

CDR3 in amino acids: CASTSSDYGYTF. The CDR3 DNA sequence: TGTGCCAGTACCTCGAGCGACTATGGCTACACCTTC. The genes are TRBV19 and TRBJ1-2; the D is unclear. The CDR3 extends over 12 amino acids. V lost 7 bases and J lost 3, with 9 bases in between. Per germline, CDR1 LNHDA and CDR2 SQIVND (reference sequence).

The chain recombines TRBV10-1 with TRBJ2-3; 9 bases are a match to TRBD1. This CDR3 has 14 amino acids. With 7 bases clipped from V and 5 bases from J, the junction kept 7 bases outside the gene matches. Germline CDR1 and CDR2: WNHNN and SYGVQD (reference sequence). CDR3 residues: CASTSGQGIDTQYF. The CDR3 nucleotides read TGCGCCAGCACCTCGGGACAGGGAATAGATACGCAGTATTTT.

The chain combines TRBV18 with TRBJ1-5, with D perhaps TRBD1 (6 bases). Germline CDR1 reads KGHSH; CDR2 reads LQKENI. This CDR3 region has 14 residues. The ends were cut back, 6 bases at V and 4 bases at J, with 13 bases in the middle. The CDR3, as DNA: TGTGCCAGCTCCCCCAGGGACACTAATCAGCCCCAGCATTTT. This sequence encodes CASSPRDTNQPQHF.

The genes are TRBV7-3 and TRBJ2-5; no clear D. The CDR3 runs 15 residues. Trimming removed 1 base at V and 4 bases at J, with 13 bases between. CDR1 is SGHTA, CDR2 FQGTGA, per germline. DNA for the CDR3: TGTGCCAGCAGCTTAATTGGGCGTCAGGCAGAGACCCAGTACTTC. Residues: CASSLIGRQAETQYF.

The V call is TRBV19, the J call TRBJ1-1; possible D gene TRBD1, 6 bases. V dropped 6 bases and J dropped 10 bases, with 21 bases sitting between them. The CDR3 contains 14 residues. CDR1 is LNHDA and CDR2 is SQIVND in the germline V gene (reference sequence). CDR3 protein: CASSPPTGYWGAFF. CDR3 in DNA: TGTGCCAGTAGCCCACCTACAGGGTATTGGGGAGCTTTCTTT.

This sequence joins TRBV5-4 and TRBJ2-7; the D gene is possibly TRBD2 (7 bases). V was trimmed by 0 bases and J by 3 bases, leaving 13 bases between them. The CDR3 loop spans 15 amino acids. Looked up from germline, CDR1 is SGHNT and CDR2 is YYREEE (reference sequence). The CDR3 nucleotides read TGTGCCAGCAGCTTGGAACAGGGCGGGGGCTACGAGCAGTACTTC. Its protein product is CASSLEQGGGYEQYF.

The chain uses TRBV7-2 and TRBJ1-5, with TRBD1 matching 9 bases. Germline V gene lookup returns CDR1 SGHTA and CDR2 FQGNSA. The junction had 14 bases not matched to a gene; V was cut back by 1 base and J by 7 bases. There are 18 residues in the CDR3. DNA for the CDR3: TGTGCCAGCAGCTTAGGATTAACAGGGGGCGTTTTGATGCAGCCCCAGCATTTT. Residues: CASSLGLTGGVLMQPQHF.

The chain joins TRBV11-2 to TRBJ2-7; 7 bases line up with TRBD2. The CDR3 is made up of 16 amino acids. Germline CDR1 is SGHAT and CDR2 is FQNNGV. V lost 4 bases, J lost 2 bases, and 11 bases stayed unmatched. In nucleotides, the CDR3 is TGTGCCAGCAGCTCCATCGGGGCTAGCGGTACCTACGAGCAGTACTTC. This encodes CASSSIGASGTYEQYF.

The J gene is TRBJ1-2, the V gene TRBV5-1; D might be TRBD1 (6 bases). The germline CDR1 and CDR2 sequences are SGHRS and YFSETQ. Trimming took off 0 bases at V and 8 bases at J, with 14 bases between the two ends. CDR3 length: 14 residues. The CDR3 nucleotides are TGCGCCAGCAGCTTGGATACAGGGTATAGGGGCTACACCTTC. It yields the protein CASSLDTGYRGYTF.

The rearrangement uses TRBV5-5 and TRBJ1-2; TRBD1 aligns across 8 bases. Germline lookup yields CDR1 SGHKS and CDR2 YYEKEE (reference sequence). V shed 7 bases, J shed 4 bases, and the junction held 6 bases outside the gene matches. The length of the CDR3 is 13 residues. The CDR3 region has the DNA TGTGCCAGCTCTGAAGGACAGGGCTATGGCTACACCTTC. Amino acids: CASSEGQGYGYTF.

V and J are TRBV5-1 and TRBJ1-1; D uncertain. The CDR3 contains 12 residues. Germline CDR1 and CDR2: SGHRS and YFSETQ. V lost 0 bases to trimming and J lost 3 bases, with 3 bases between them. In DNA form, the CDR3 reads TGCGCCAGCAGCTTGGCCGACACTGAAGCTTTCTTT. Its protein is CASSLADTEAFF.

The CDR3 DNA reads TGCGCCAGCTCTCTCGGGCGGGGGAGCACAGATACGCAGTATTTT. As protein: CASSLGRGSTDTQYF. The chain uses TRBV4-3 and TRBJ2-3, with 7 positions matching TRBD2. Per the germline V gene, CDR1 is LGHNA and CDR2 is YSLEER. The J segment lost 0 bases and the V segment lost 8 bases, leaving 8 bases of the junction unmatched. CDR3 length equals 15 residues.

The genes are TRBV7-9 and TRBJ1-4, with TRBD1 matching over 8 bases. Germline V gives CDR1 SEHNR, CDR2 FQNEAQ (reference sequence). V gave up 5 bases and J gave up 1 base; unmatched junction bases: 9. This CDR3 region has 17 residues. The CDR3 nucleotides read TGTGCCAGCAGCCCTCTGTCCAGGGGGCAAACTAATGAAAAACTGTTTTTT. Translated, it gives CASSPLSRGQTNEKLFF.